These 25 T cell receptor beta chains were all obtained from the same sample, sequenced in a study of T cell responses to AZD1222 COVID-19 vaccine. Sequenced by immunoSEQ multiplex PCR; TCRdb stores in-frame clones only, minus some. The table has 200,000 or so clones, 80% to 95% seen once. The sequences come from peripheral blood, collected on day 0 of AZD1222 vaccination. Receptors were obtained from an adult in good health.

Here the CDR3 DNA reads TGTGCCATCAGCTCTCCGGGCCAAGGAAGGGAGACCCAGTACTTC. Encoded protein: CAISSPGQGRETQYF. The chain joins TRBV10-3 to TRBJ2-5; no firm D call. CDR1 is ENHRY, CDR2 SYGVKD, per germline. The CDR3 spans 15 residues. V was pared by 6 bases and J by 5 bases, with 19 bases between.

Comment on this clone: Other nucleotide sequences in the sample specify the same CDR3. The J gene is TRBJ2-2, the V gene TRBV18; D is unresolved. CDR3 size: 14 residues. Between the trimmed V and J ends, which lost 2 bases and 1 base, there was a span of 5 bases. CDR1 and CDR2 (germline): KGHSH, LQKENI. CDR3 sequence: CASSPGLNTGELFF. CDR3 bases: TGTGCCAGCTCACCAGGGCTGAACACCGGGGAGCTGTTTTTT. The variable domain in full, with the rest retrieved from reference TRBV18 and TRBJ2-2, is NAGVMQNPRHLVRRRGQEARLRCSPMKGHSHVYWYRQLPEEGLKFMVYLQKENIIDESGMPKERFSAEFPKEGPSILRIQQVVRGDSAAYFCASSPGLNTGELFFGEGSRLTVL.

This rearrangement joins TRBV2 to TRBJ2-5; maybe TRBD1 (5 bases). Germline V gene lookup returns CDR1 SNHLY and CDR2 FYNNEI. The V end was cut by 7 bases, the J end by 5 bases, with 8 bases between. The CDR3 has 11 residues. The CDR3 DNA sequence: TGTGCCAGCACGCCAGGGGAGACCCAGTACTTC. Protein sequence: CASTPGETQYF.

The chain uses TRBV18 and TRBJ2-7; 9 nucleotides match TRBD2. CDR1 and CDR2 from the germline V gene are KGHSH and LQKENI. The CDR3 contains 15 residues. V lost 1 base and J lost 5; bases outside the gene matches: 6. DNA of the CDR3: TGTGCCAGCTCACCACTAGCGGGAGAATCCCACGAGCAGTACTTC. Amino acid sequence: CASSPLAGESHEQYF.

This clone was recorded a few times. This chain links TRBV4-2 with TRBJ2-7; 8 nucleotides match TRBD2. The CDR3 covers 16 residues. Germline CDR1 reads LGHNA; CDR2 reads YNFKEQ. V lost 0 bases, J lost 3 bases, and 7 bases stayed unmatched. CDR3 sequence: CASSQDGVAGRYEQYF. The CDR3 DNA sequence: TGTGCCAGCAGCCAAGATGGGGTAGCGGGGCGCTACGAGCAGTACTTC.

The chain links TRBV29-1 to TRBJ2-1; 9 positions agree with TRBD2. Trimming at V came to 4 bases and at J to 4 bases, leaving 5 bases not matched to a gene. This CDR3 is 14 amino acids long. Germline V gives CDR1 SQVTM, CDR2 ANQGSEA. Written as DNA, the CDR3 is TGCAGCGTTGTTCGACTAGCGGCTTACAATGAGCAGTTCTTC. Its protein product is CSVVRLAAYNEQFF.

The chain has TRBV7-9 and TRBJ1-2; 10 bases align to TRBD1. V was pared by 4 bases and J by 2 bases, with 1 base of the junction left unmatched. The CDR3 has 14 residues. Germline V gene lookup returns CDR1 SEHNR and CDR2 FQNEAQ (reference sequence). Written as DNA, the CDR3 is TGTGCCAGCAGCTCGGGACAGGGGAACTATGGCTACACCTTC. Translating it yields CASSSGQGNYGYTF.

The chain employs TRBV29-1 and TRBJ1-2; 10 bases line up with TRBD1. Germline loops: CDR1 SQVTM, CDR2 ANQGSEA. V trimming: 2 bases; J trimming: 8 bases; junction bases outside the gene matches: 8. The CDR3 has 14 amino acids. The CDR3 nucleotides read TGCAGCGTTGAATTCGGGACAGGGGTCAAGGGCTACACCTTC. Protein product: CSVEFGTGVKGYTF.

The table lists this clone with a count of one. The chain uses TRBV5-6 and TRBJ1-4; 9 nucleotides match TRBD1. CDR3 size: 14 residues. J was trimmed by 7 bases and V by 4 bases; bases with no gene match: 5. Per the germline V gene, CDR1 is SGHDT and CDR2 is YYEEEE. The CDR3 loop reads CASSPGTGFEKLFF. CDR3 DNA sequence: TGTGCCAGCAGCCCAGGGACAGGGTTTGAAAAACTGTTTTTT.

This sequence joins TRBV6-5 and TRBJ1-2; possibly TRBD1 for D (5 bases). The CDR3 consists of 12 residues. Trimming took 8 bases from V and 4 from J, leaving 11 bases between them. Per germline, CDR1 MNHEY and CDR2 SVGAGI. CDR3 in amino acids: CASGWGSYGYTF. Here the CDR3 DNA reads TGTGCCAGCGGGTGGGGGAGCTATGGCTACACCTTC.

This rearrangement joins TRBV2 to TRBJ1-3; D gene unclear. CDR1 is SNHLY and CDR2 is FYNNEI in the germline V gene. This CDR3 has 11 amino acids. Trimming shortened V by 9 bases and J by 4 bases, and 7 bases separated the two germline ends. The CDR3 DNA follows: TGTGCCAGGGGGAAGGGAAACACCATATATTTT. As protein: CARGKGNTIYF.

The V call is TRBV7-9, the J call TRBJ1-3; D may be TRBD1 (5 bases). There are 16 residues in the CDR3. The V gene's germline CDR1 is SEHNR and CDR2 FQNEAQ (reference sequence). V lost 5 bases, J lost 0 bases, and 14 bases lay in between. CDR3 bases: TGTGCCAGCAGCACCCTGACAGCCTCCTCTGGAAACACCATATATTTT. As protein: CASSTLTASSGNTIYF.

The CDR3 spells CASSPRAGGYTF. As DNA, the CDR3 is TGTGCCAGCAGTCCCCGTGCGGGTGGCTACACCTTC. This chain joins TRBV6-5 and TRBJ1-2; D gene unclear. Germline CDR1 is MNHEY and CDR2 is SVGAGI. The CDR3 spans 12 residues. V lost 5 bases to trimming and J lost 7 bases, with 11 bases between them.

This clone was seen a single time. The chain couples TRBV7-9 to TRBJ2-5, with D hard to call. Germline V lookup: CDR1 SEHNR, CDR2 FQNEAQ (reference sequence). The CDR3 runs 13 residues. Between the trimmed V and J ends, which lost 3 bases and 2 bases, there was a span of 7 bases. This CDR3 is CASSLNRQETQYF. The CDR3, as DNA: TGTGCCAGCAGCTTGAACAGACAAGAGACCCAGTACTTC. The full variable domain, with the rest looked up from reference TRBV7-9 and TRBJ2-5, is DTGVSQNPRHKITKRGQNVTFRCDPISEHNRLYWYRQTLGQGPEFLTYFQNEAQLEKSRLLSDRFSAERPKGSFSTLEIQRTEQGDSAMYLCASSLNRQETQYFGPGTRLLVL.

This sequence joins TRBV15 and TRBJ2-7; D is perhaps TRBD1 (6 bases). V dropped 5 bases and J dropped 3 bases, with 11 bases sitting between them. Germline V gene lookup returns CDR1 LNHNV and CDR2 YYDKDF (reference sequence). CDR3 length: 13 amino acids. CDR3 bases: TGTGCCACCAGCCTGGACAGAAACTACGAGCAGTACTTC. Its translation: CATSLDRNYEQYF.

The chain joins TRBV2 to TRBJ1-1; 7 nucleotides align to TRBD1. With V trimmed by 1 base and J by 6 bases, 14 bases remained unmatched. The CDR3 extends over 17 amino acids. CDR1 and CDR2 (germline): SNHLY, FYNNEI. The CDR3 region has the DNA TGTGCCAGCAGTGAAGGGAAACAGGGGCTGTATAGCTCTGAAGCTTTCTTT. Translated: CASSEGKQGLYSSEAFF.

The genes are TRBV10-3 and TRBJ1-2, with 8 bases fitting TRBD1. CDR1 is ENHRY, CDR2 SYGVKD, per germline. There are 17 residues in the CDR3. V dropped 1 base and J dropped 4; count of bases not matched to a gene: 11. The CDR3 DNA reads TGTGCCATCAGTGAGTGGACAGGGACAACACGGGCCTATGGCTACACCTTC. Amino acid sequence: CAISEWTGTTRAYGYTF.

This chain links TRBV6-5 with TRBJ1-2, with D unresolved. CDR1 is MNHEY and CDR2 is SVGAGI in the germline V gene. CDR3 length: 13 amino acids. V lost 2 bases, J lost 5 bases, and 9 bases lay in between. CDR3 nucleotide sequence: TGTGCCAGCAGTTACAGGGATCGATATGGCTACACCTTC. This codes for CASSYRDRYGYTF.

This clone was observed once. The rearrangement joins TRBV7-8 to TRBJ1-2, with D unclear. V was trimmed by 2 bases and J by 3 bases, leaving 16 bases between them. The CDR3 extends over 16 amino acids. Germline loops: CDR1 SGHVS, CDR2 FQNEAQ. CDR3 sequence reads: CASSLSKGVVDYGYTF. The CDR3 nucleotides are TGTGCCAGCAGCTTAAGTAAGGGAGTAGTGGACTATGGCTACACCTTC.

The chain has TRBV7-2 and TRBJ1-6; 7 nucleotides match TRBD1. With 3 bases clipped from V and 15 bases from J, the junction kept 11 bases outside the gene matches. The CDR3 is made up of 14 amino acids. CDR1 and CDR2 (germline): SGHTA, FQGNSA. DNA for the CDR3: TGTGCCAGCAGCTTCGAGGAGCCGGGACAGATCCTCCACTTT. Residues: CASSFEEPGQILHF.

This clone has a single count. V usage is TRBV27 and J usage is TRBJ1-5, with TRBD1 matching 10 bases. V lost 4 bases to trimming and J lost 7 bases; unmatched junction nucleotides: 1. Germline V gene lookup returns CDR1 MNHEY and CDR2 SMNVEV (reference sequence). The length of the CDR3 is 13 residues. The CDR3 is CASSWDRGQPQHF. The CDR3 nucleotides read TGTGCCAGCAGTTGGGACAGGGGACAGCCCCAGCATTTT.

This clone appeared once. V usage is TRBV7-9 and J usage is TRBJ2-1; 16 nucleotides align to TRBD2. CDR1 SEHNR and CDR2 FQNEAQ come from the germline V gene (reference sequence). V was pared by 3 bases and J by 7 bases, with 3 bases of the junction left unmatched. CDR3 length: 16 amino acids. This chain's CDR3 is CASSFPGLAGGNEQFF. The CDR3 DNA reads as TGTGCCAGCAGCTTCCCGGGACTAGCGGGAGGGAATGAGCAGTTCTTC.

The rearrangement links TRBV7-9 to TRBJ2-1, with 9 bases aligning to TRBD2. CDR3 length equals 15 residues. From germline, CDR1 is SEHNR and CDR2 FQNEAQ (reference sequence). Unmatched junction bases numbered 5, after V lost 2 bases and J lost 6 bases. CDR3 nucleotides: TGTGCCAGCAGCTTAATAGCGGGAGCAGGCAATGAGCAGTTCTTC. Protein: CASSLIAGAGNEQFF.

The V call is TRBV7-9, the J call TRBJ1-2; the D gene is possibly TRBD1 (5 bases). V lost 1 base and J 7 bases, leaving 10 bases between the germline ends. Germline-derived CDR1 and CDR2 are SEHNR and FQNEAQ (reference sequence). This CDR3 has 13 amino acids. CDR3 sequence reads: CASSLESRAGYTF. The CDR3 DNA is TGTGCCAGCAGCTTAGAGAGCAGGGCTGGCTACACCTTC. The whole variable domain, filled in from reference TRBV7-9 and TRBJ1-2, reads DTGVSQNPRHKITKRGQNVTFRCDPISEHNRLYWYRQTLGQGPEFLTYFQNEAQLEKSRLLSDRFSAERPKGSFSTLEIQRTEQGDSAMYLCASSLESRAGYTFGSGTRLTVV.

This clone came up once. CDR3 nucleotides: TGTGCCAGCAGCCAGAACGACAGGGACTATGGCTACACCTTC. It yields the protein CASSQNDRDYGYTF. This sequence joins TRBV4-2 and TRBJ1-2, with 7 bases that match TRBD1. The length of the CDR3 is 14 residues. CDR1 is LGHNA, CDR2 YNFKEQ, per germline. The trim removed 3 bases at V and 3 bases at J, leaving 4 bases unmatched.